The 30 T cell receptor beta chains reported below all come from one sample, sequenced in a study of identical twins. TCRdb itself ran the 5' RACE reads through MiXCR, one entry per CDR3 protein. The sample contains around 250,000 distinct CDR3 sequences, about 6.7% of which appear only once. This sample also appeared in a second study, on T cells expressing NK-cell markers.

Sequenced sample: CD8+ T cells sorted from blood. These TCRs come from a woman aged 18-35 years in good health.

This clonotype was seen a handful of times. V usage is TRBV7-3 and J usage is TRBJ2-2; D is perhaps TRBD2 (6 bases). The CDR3 is made up of 16 amino acids. Per the germline V gene, CDR1 is SGHTA and CDR2 is FQGTGA. V lost 5 bases to trimming and J lost 3 bases, with 16 bases between them. The DNA of the CDR3 is TGTGCCAGCAGCCCATATGCAGGGACTGACACCGGGGAGCTGTTTTTT. Translation gives CASSPYAGTDTGELFF.

In this sample, this clonotype turned up many times. J is TRBJ1-2 and V is TRBV4-3; D not certain. The germline V and J ends were trimmed by 0 bases and 0 bases, with 8 bases remaining between them. The CDR3 is 15 residues long. Germline V gives CDR1 LGHNA, CDR2 YSLEER. The DNA of the CDR3 is TGCGCCAGCAGCCAAGATTTTCTGACTAACTATGGCTACACCTTC. Translated: CASSQDFLTNYGYTF.

The chain couples TRBV20-1 to TRBJ1-1; D remains ambiguous. The CDR3 runs to 13 residues. CDR1 is DFQATT, CDR2 SNEGSKA, per germline (reference sequence). Trimming stripped 3 bases from V and 11 bases from J, with 19 bases between. Here the CDR3 DNA reads TGCAGTGCTAGTCTCGCGGGAGGCTTTTCCGCTTTCTTT. This gives the protein CSASLAGGFSAFF.

This clonotype was recorded a few times. The rearrangement links TRBV12-3 or TRBV12-4 to TRBJ1-2; D remains ambiguous. The CDR3 covers 14 residues. V gave up 1 base and J gave up 1 base, with 7 bases separating them. CDR3: CASSLVGHNYGYTF. DNA for the CDR3: TGTGCCAGCAGTTTAGTTGGTCATAACTATGGCTACACCTTC.

This clonotype was observed at least ten times. The CDR3 coding sequence is TGCAGCGTTGTTGAAGATCAGGGGACCCAGTACTTC. Translating gives CSVVEDQGTQYF. The rearrangement uses TRBV29-1 and TRBJ2-5; perhaps TRBD1 as D (5 bases). CDR3 size: 12 residues. V was pared by 4 bases and J by 7 bases, with 13 bases between. From germline, CDR1 is SQVTM and CDR2 ANQGSEA.

This clonotype was counted ten times or more. V is TRBV7-9 and J is TRBJ2-7; tentative D call: TRBD1 (5 bases). V was pared by 4 bases and J by 5 bases, with 15 bases between. There are 14 residues in the CDR3. Per the germline V gene, CDR1 is SEHNR and CDR2 is FQNEAQ (reference sequence). The CDR3 coding sequence is TGTGCCAGCAGCTCGCGCAGCAGGGTCAACGAGCAGTACTTC. Protein sequence: CASSSRSRVNEQYF.

The chain uses TRBV28 and TRBJ1-5; the D is unclear. V was shortened by 8 bases and J by 1 base, with 15 bases between the two germline ends. CDR1 and CDR2 (germline): MDHEN, SYDVKM. The CDR3 covers 15 residues. CDR3 sequence: CASFDLDRSNQPQHF. DNA of the CDR3: TGTGCCAGCTTCGATCTGGACCGGAGCAATCAGCCCCAGCATTTT.

Many counts were recorded for this clonotype. The chain couples TRBV20-1 to TRBJ2-1; D remains unclear. V dropped 3 bases and J dropped 4 bases, with 19 bases sitting between them. The germline V gene encodes CDR1 DFQATT and CDR2 SNEGSKA (reference sequence). The CDR3 has 16 residues. CDR3 in DNA: TGCAGTGCTAGTAACGGAATTCTTTTTTCGTACAATGAGCAGTTCTTC. This codes for CSASNGILFSYNEQFF.

In its sample, this clonotype was seen a few times. The genes are TRBV12-5 and TRBJ2-3, with a possible D match to TRBD2 (6 bases). V was clipped by 7 bases and J by 4 bases, with 18 bases between them. Per germline, CDR1 LGHNT and CDR2 FRNRAP. The length of the CDR3 is 15 residues. DNA of the CDR3: TGTGCTAGTGCCTTACTAGCTTTGGGGCCAGATACGCAGTATTTT. It encodes CASALLALGPDTQYF.

This clonotype has at least ten counts. This chain uses TRBV24-1 with TRBJ2-3; TRBD2 matches at 10 bases. CDR1 and CDR2 from the germline V gene are KGHDR and SFDVKD. The CDR3 spans 15 residues. Unmatched junction bases numbered 5, after V lost 3 bases and J lost 6 bases. CDR3 in DNA: TGTGCCACCAGTGATACTAGCGGGGCGGAGGATACGCAGTATTTT. It specifies CATSDTSGAEDTQYF.

The genes are TRBV29-1 and TRBJ2-2, with a tentative D call TRBD2 (5 bases). The V and J ends lost 7 bases and 8 bases respectively, with 23 bases between them. CDR3 length: 15 amino acids. Germline V lookup: CDR1 SQVTM, CDR2 ANQGSEA. The chain's CDR3 is CSAGPGLETPGELFF. In DNA form, the CDR3 reads TGCAGCGCCGGACCGGGATTAGAAACCCCGGGGGAGCTGTTTTTT.

The chain employs TRBV7-8 and TRBJ2-7; the D gene is possibly TRBD1 (6 bases). Germline-derived CDR1 and CDR2 are SGHVS and FQNEAQ. V was pared by 1 base and J by 6 bases, with 10 bases between. The CDR3 length is 13 residues. The CDR3 coding sequence is TGTGCCAGCAGCTTAGTCGTAGGGGGCGAGCAGTACTTC. It codes for CASSLVVGGEQYF.

The sample holds a few counts of this clonotype. The chain couples TRBV10-2 to TRBJ2-1; TRBD2 matches 10 bases. There are 14 residues in the CDR3. CDR1 WSHSY and CDR2 SAAADI come from the germline V gene. The V gene end was trimmed by 10 bases and the J gene end by 1 base; junction bases not matched to a gene: 4. As DNA, the CDR3 is TGCGCCATCTCTAGCGGGAGTTCCTACAATGAGCAGTTCTTC. It yields the protein CAISSGSSYNEQFF.

This clonotype was recorded a few times. The chain has TRBV5-1 and TRBJ1-1, with no clear D. The germline CDR1 and CDR2 sequences are SGHRS and YFSETQ. The CDR3 loop spans 15 amino acids. The germline V and J ends were trimmed by 4 bases and 1 base, with 14 bases remaining between them. The CDR3 DNA follows: TGCGCCAGCAGCCCGGACGGAGGATGGAACACTGAAGCTTTCTTT. Its protein product is CASSPDGGWNTEAFF.

This clonotype was recorded a few times. The CDR3 DNA follows: TGTGCCAGCAGCCCGGCGAGGGGTTCTGGCAGGTACAATGAGCAGTTCTTC. Translation: CASSPARGSGRYNEQFF. This sequence joins TRBV11-2 and TRBJ2-1; D could derive from TRBD1 or TRBD2 (5 bases each). Trimming took off 5 bases at V and 4 bases at J, with 21 bases between the two ends. The V gene's germline CDR1 is SGHAT and CDR2 FQNNGV. The CDR3 runs 17 residues.

This chain uses TRBV3-1 with TRBJ1-1, with D unclear. Trimming shortened V by 7 bases and J by 0 bases, and 15 bases separated the two germline ends. This CDR3 has 15 amino acids. Per germline, CDR1 LGHDT and CDR2 YNNKEL (reference sequence). The CDR3: CASTSKSTMNTEAFF. CDR3 DNA: TGTGCCAGCACCTCAAAGTCCACGATGAACACTGAAGCTTTCTTT.

The chain is built from TRBV29-1 and TRBJ2-7; possibly TRBD1 for D (7 bases). CDR1 is SQVTM and CDR2 is ANQGSEA in the germline V gene. The V and J ends lost 4 bases and 1 base respectively, with 14 bases between them. The CDR3 length is 14 residues. The CDR3: CSVASAGQSYEQYF. CDR3 DNA sequence: TGCAGCGTTGCCAGTGCGGGACAGTCCTACGAGCAGTACTTC.

This clonotype has only a few counts. For the CDR3, the DNA is TGTGCCAGCAGTAGGGTACGGGGCACTGAAGCTTTCTTT. Residues: CASSRVRGTEAFF. This chain connects TRBV6-2 or TRBV6-3 to TRBJ1-1; D call uncertain. This CDR3 comprises 13 residues. Germline CDR1 is MNHEY and CDR2 is SVGEGT. V was clipped by 5 bases and J by 4 bases, with 11 bases between them.

This clonotype appeared many times. This chain uses TRBV5-6 with TRBJ2-1; tentative D call: TRBD1 (8 bases). Trimming pared 4 bases from V and 0 bases from J, leaving 26 bases between. This CDR3 is built from 20 residues. Germline lookup yields CDR1 SGHDT and CDR2 YYEEEE. CDR3 region: CASSPNRGGNFFSSYNEQFF. DNA of the CDR3: TGTGCCAGCAGCCCCAACAGGGGGGGGAACTTTTTCTCCTCCTACAATGAGCAGTTCTTC.

On this clonotype: A much larger clone sits a single nucleotide away, making a read error possible. The gene calls are TRBV14 and TRBJ2-3; TRBD2 aligns across 10 bases. This CDR3 is 15 amino acids long. CDR1 and CDR2 from the germline V gene are SGHDN and FVKESK. V lost 3 bases and J lost 2; bases outside the gene matches: 2. The CDR3 DNA follows: TGTGCCAGCAGCCAGGGGACTAGCGCCACAGATACGCAGTATTTT. It codes for CASSQGTSATDTQYF.

This chain connects TRBV7-9 to TRBJ1-2; D is unresolved. The V gene's germline CDR1 is SEHNR and CDR2 FQNEAQ (reference sequence). The CDR3 is made up of 12 amino acids. V was clipped by 4 bases and J by 6 bases, with 9 bases between them. The CDR3: CASSSVQDGYTF. The CDR3 nucleotides read TGTGCCAGCAGCTCGGTCCAGGATGGCTACACCTTC.

At least ten counts were recorded for this clonotype. The rearrangement uses TRBV12-3 or TRBV12-4 and TRBJ2-7, with a tentative D call TRBD2 (5 bases). The CDR3 is 17 amino acids. V was shortened by 8 bases and J by 2 bases, with 25 bases between the two germline ends. CDR3 nucleotide sequence: TGTGCCAGCCTACCCACCGAGGACGGCCTCGGGACCTACGAGCAGTACTTC. This translates into CASLPTEDGLGTYEQYF.

This clonotype was observed a handful of times. This sequence joins TRBV2 and TRBJ2-7, with TRBD1 as a possible D gene (6 bases). The CDR3 contains 9 residues. V was cut by 9 bases and J by 6 bases, with 6 bases left in between. From germline, CDR1 is SNHLY and CDR2 FYNNEI. The CDR3 DNA reads TGTGCCAGAGGGGGCGAGCAGTACTTC. Translating it yields CARGGEQYF.

This clonotype was seen at least ten times. The rearrangement links TRBV2 to TRBJ2-1; D is perhaps TRBD2 (6 bases). The CDR3 has 15 residues. V was cut by 7 bases and J by 7 bases, with 20 bases left in between. Germline V CDR1 and CDR2: SNHLY, FYNNEI. CDR3 bases: TGTGCCAGCACGAGGGACTGGACCCGTTCGAATGAGCAGTTCTTC. Protein sequence: CASTRDWTRSNEQFF.

This clonotype was counted ten times or more. The rearrangement uses TRBV4-1 and TRBJ2-7, with D perhaps TRBD1 (6 bases). There are 14 residues in the CDR3. Deletions cut 1 base from V and 5 bases from J, with 12 bases between. CDR1 and CDR2 from the germline V gene are MGHRA and YSYEKL. The CDR3 sequence: CASSQGVRGNEQYF. As DNA, the CDR3 is TGCGCCAGCAGCCAAGGGGTCAGGGGTAACGAGCAGTACTTC.

The chain links TRBV30 to TRBJ1-5; D remains ambiguous. CDR1 GTSNPN and CDR2 SVGIG come from the germline V gene (reference sequence). CDR3 length: 13 amino acids. Trimming removed 2 bases from V and 0 bases from J, with 5 bases in between. The CDR3 sequence: CAWSWDSNQPQHF. CDR3 in DNA: TGTGCCTGGAGTTGGGATAGCAATCAGCCCCAGCATTTT.

The table lists this clonotype with many counts. The chain couples TRBV15 to TRBJ2-3; D gene ambiguous. The CDR3 has 11 amino acids. V lost 4 bases to trimming and J lost 4 bases, with 3 bases between them. The germline CDR1 and CDR2 sequences are LNHNV and YYDKDF (reference sequence). The CDR3 loop is CATSTPDTQYF. CDR3 in DNA: TGTGCCACCAGCACCCCAGATACGCAGTATTTT.

The chain combines TRBV11-2 with TRBJ1-2; 11 bases are shared with TRBD1. Looked up from germline, CDR1 is SGHAT and CDR2 is FQNNGV. With 4 bases clipped from V and 8 bases from J, the junction kept 6 bases outside the gene matches. This CDR3 is 14 amino acids long. The CDR3 nucleotides read TGTGCCAGCAGCTACGGACAGGGGGCGCGGGGCTACACCTTC. Its protein product is CASSYGQGARGYTF.

This clonotype was seen ten or more times. V usage is TRBV12-3 or TRBV12-4 and J usage is TRBJ2-2, with D perhaps given as TRBD1 or TRBD2 (5 bases each). The V and J ends lost 9 bases and 6 bases respectively, with 17 bases between them. The CDR3 is 14 amino acids. CDR3 loop: CASWGSLDPGELFF. CDR3 coding DNA: TGTGCCAGTTGGGGGAGTCTGGACCCCGGGGAGCTGTTTTTT.

The V and J genes are TRBV12-3 or TRBV12-4 and TRBJ2-5, with D possibly TRBD2 on 5 matching bases. This CDR3 is 13 amino acids long. Trimming took 6 bases from V and 12 from J, leaving 20 bases between them. The CDR3 nucleotides are TGTGCCAGCAGCCGGACTGTCAAGGGATGGGAGTACTTC. Amino acid sequence: CASSRTVKGWEYF.